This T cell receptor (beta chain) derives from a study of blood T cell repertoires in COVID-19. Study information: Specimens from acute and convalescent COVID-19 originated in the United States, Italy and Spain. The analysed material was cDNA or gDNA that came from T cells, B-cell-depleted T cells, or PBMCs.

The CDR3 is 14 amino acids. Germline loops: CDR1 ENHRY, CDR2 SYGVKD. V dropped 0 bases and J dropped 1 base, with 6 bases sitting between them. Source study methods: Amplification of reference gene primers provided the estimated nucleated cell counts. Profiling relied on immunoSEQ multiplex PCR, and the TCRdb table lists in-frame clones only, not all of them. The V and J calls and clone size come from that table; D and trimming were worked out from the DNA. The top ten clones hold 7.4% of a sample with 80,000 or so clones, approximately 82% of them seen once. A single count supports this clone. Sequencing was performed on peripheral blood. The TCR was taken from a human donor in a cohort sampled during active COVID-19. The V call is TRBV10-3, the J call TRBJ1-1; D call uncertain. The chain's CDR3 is CAISESTSNTEAFF. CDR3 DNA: TGTGCCATCAGTGAGTCGACTTCGAACACTGAAGCTTTCTTT.